The 13 T cell receptor beta chains below all came from one sample that was sequenced in a study of blood T cell repertoires in COVID-19. Assay used: immunoSEQ multiplex PCR; TCRdb lists only in-frame clones, some missing. The data hold 280,000 or so clones, with approximately 89% observed a single time. The sample taken for sequencing was peripheral blood. Receptors were obtained from a woman in her thirties who had recovered from COVID-19.

The gene calls are TRBV2 and TRBJ1-3, with a tentative D call TRBD1 (5 bases). V was cut by 7 bases and J by 0 bases, with 13 bases left in between. The CDR3 spans 15 residues. Germline CDR1 and CDR2: SNHLY and FYNNEI. The CDR3, as DNA: TGTGCCAGCACCAGGGAATCTAGCTCTGGAAACACCATATATTTT. This sequence encodes CASTRESSSGNTIYF.

The J gene is TRBJ2-6, the V gene TRBV11-1; tentatively, D is TRBD1 (6 bases). CDR3 length: 15 residues. Trimming stripped 5 bases from V and 2 bases from J, with 10 bases between. The germline CDR1 and CDR2 sequences are SGHAT and FQDESV (reference sequence). The CDR3 nucleotides read TGTGCCAGCAGCCGTCAGGGGACTGGGGCCAACGTCCTGACTTTC. It translates to CASSRQGTGANVLTF.

V usage is TRBV6-2 or TRBV6-3 and J usage is TRBJ2-7, with D maybe TRBD1 (6 bases). This CDR3 spans 12 amino acids. Germline V lookup: CDR1 MNHEY, CDR2 SVGEGT. V shed 6 bases and J shed 3 bases, with 9 bases lying between them. As DNA, the CDR3 is TGTGCCAGCAGCAGGACAGTCTACGAGCAGTACTTC. This sequence encodes CASSRTVYEQYF.

This rearrangement joins TRBV27 to TRBJ2-7; D might be TRBD2 (6 bases). This CDR3 is built from 15 residues. Germline CDR1 reads MNHEY; CDR2 reads SMNVEV (reference sequence). With 5 bases removed from V and 2 bases from J, the gap between germline ends came to 16 bases. The CDR3 region is CASSTSGTFPYEQYF. CDR3 in DNA: TGTGCCAGCAGTACCTCAGGGACTTTCCCCTACGAGCAGTACTTC.

The CDR3 spells CASSGAEDEKLFF. The CDR3 DNA reads TGTGCCAGCAGCGGGGCGGAGGATGAAAAACTGTTTTTT. The V and J genes are TRBV9 and TRBJ1-4; D is undetermined. The germline V gene has CDR1 SGDLS and CDR2 YYNGEE. V gave up 3 bases and J gave up 6 bases, with 9 bases separating them. The CDR3 extends over 13 amino acids.

The chain has TRBV11-2 and TRBJ1-4; possibly TRBD1 for D (6 bases). The CDR3 runs to 15 residues. V lost 4 bases and J lost 7, with 16 bases in between. The germline CDR1 and CDR2 sequences are SGHAT and FQNNGV. CDR3 nucleotides: TGTGCCAGCAGCTCGGTGATGCGGGGGCGTGAAAAACTGTTTTTT. Translating gives CASSSVMRGREKLFF.

This chain uses TRBV2 with TRBJ1-2, with TRBD1 as a possible D gene (5 bases). There are 13 residues in the CDR3. Germline CDR1 is SNHLY and CDR2 is FYNNEI. V lost 9 bases and J 5 bases, leaving 16 bases between the germline ends. The DNA for the CDR3 is TGTGCCAGTCAAGAGCAGGGCCCTTATGGCTACACCTTC. This codes for CASQEQGPYGYTF. The full variable domain, completed using reference TRBV2 and TRBJ1-2, is EPEVTQTPSHQVTQMGQEVILRCVPISNHLYFYWYRQILGQKVEFLVSFYNNEISEKSEIFDDQFSVERPDGSNFTLKIRSTKLEDSAMYFCASQEQGPYGYTFGSGTRLTVV.

The sample holds one count of this clone. The chain has TRBV12-2 and TRBJ1-1. TRBV12-2 is a documented pseudogene. The CDR3 has 17 residues. In nucleotides, the CDR3 is TGTGCAAGTCGCTTCCATACGTTCGGGGGGCGGAACACTGAAGCTTTCTTT. This codes for CASRFHTFGGRNTEAFF.

The chain uses TRBV27 and TRBJ1-1; 7 bases are shared with TRBD1. The CDR3 extends over 16 amino acids. The germline V gene encodes CDR1 MNHEY and CDR2 SMNVEV (reference sequence). Germline trimming cut 4 bases from V and 5 bases from J; bases unmatched to any gene: 13. DNA of the CDR3: TGTGCCAGCAGTTCGACAGGGATCCTGGGGAGGACTGAAGCTTTCTTT. It encodes CASSSTGILGRTEAFF.

The chain carries TRBV28 and TRBJ2-5, with a tentative D call TRBD2 (6 bases). CDR3 length: 14 residues. Germline CDR1 reads MDHEN; CDR2 reads SYDVKM. V was shortened by 6 bases and J by 1 base, with 12 bases between the two germline ends. The chain's CDR3 is CASRGGFSQETQYF. The DNA for the CDR3 is TGTGCCAGCAGGGGAGGATTCTCCCAAGAGACCCAGTACTTC. The variable domain in full, with the rest retrieved from reference TRBV28 and TRBJ2-5, is DVKVTQSSRYLVKRTGEKVFLECVQDMDHENMFWYRQDPGLGLRLIYFSYDVKMKEKGDIPEGYSVSREKKERFSLILESASTNQTSMYLCASRGGFSQETQYFGPGTRLLVL.

CDR3 coding DNA: TGCGCCAGCAGCCATGGGGGGGTAAGAGAGTTAACTTCACCCCTCCACTTT. Protein sequence: CASSHGGVRELTSPLHF. The chain has TRBV4-1 and TRBJ1-6; D perhaps matches TRBD1 (5 bases). The CDR3 has 17 amino acids. The V gene lost 3 bases and the J gene lost 9 bases, with 21 bases spanning the gap. In germline, CDR1 is MGHRA, CDR2 YSYEKL.

The V call is TRBV28, the J call TRBJ1-5; D is perhaps TRBD1 (5 bases). Germline-derived CDR1 and CDR2 are MDHEN and SYDVKM. V was cut by 1 base and J by 3 bases, with 13 bases left in between. The length of the CDR3 is 16 residues. The CDR3 DNA reads as TGTGCCAGCAGTTTATCTCTGGGGCAGCTCAATCAGCCCCAGCATTTT. Protein: CASSLSLGQLNQPQHF. The whole variable domain, remainder taken from reference TRBV28 and TRBJ1-5, is DVKVTQSSRYLVKRTGEKVFLECVQDMDHENMFWYRQDPGLGLRLIYFSYDVKMKEKGDIPEGYSVSREKKERFSLILESASTNQTSMYLCASSLSLGQLNQPQHFGDGTRLSIL.

There are a few counts of this clone. The chain joins TRBV28 to TRBJ2-1, with D possibly being TRBD1 (5 bases). The CDR3 is 13 residues long. CDR1 is MDHEN, CDR2 SYDVKM, per germline. V lost 6 bases and J lost 4, with 10 bases in between. CDR3 nucleotides: TGTGCCAGCAGACAGGACGCATACAATGAGCAGTTCTTC. Its translation: CASRQDAYNEQFF. Full variable domain (remainder filled in from reference TRBV28 and TRBJ2-1): DVKVTQSSRYLVKRTGEKVFLECVQDMDHENMFWYRQDPGLGLRLIYFSYDVKMKEKGDIPEGYSVSREKKERFSLILESASTNQTSMYLCASRQDAYNEQFFGPGTRLTVL.